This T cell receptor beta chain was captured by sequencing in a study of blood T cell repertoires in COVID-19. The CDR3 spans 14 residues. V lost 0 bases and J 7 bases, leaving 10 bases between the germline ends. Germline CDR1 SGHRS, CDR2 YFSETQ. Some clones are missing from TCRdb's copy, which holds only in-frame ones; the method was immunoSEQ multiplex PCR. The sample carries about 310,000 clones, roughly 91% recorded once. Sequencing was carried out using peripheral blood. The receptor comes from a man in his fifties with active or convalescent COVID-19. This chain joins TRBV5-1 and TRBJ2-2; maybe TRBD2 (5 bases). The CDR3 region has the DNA TGCGCCAGCAGCTTGGAGCAGGCGGGCGGGGAGCTGTTTTTT. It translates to CASSLEQAGGELFF.